In this sample, the clone carrying this T cell receptor (beta chain) turned up a few times. Its antigen is still unknown. This specimen comes from a study of T cells after yellow fever vaccination. TCRdb re-called the 5' RACE reads with MiXCR, one entry per CDR3 protein. This table has almost 600,000 distinct CDR3 sequences, 13% appearing once. Study-wide results and caveats: It was the secondary response that reached its peak faster, day 5 versus 15, but it was weaker.

CDR1 is MGHRA, CDR2 YSYEKL, per germline. The CDR3 contains 13 residues. Between the trimmed V and J ends, which lost 0 bases and 6 bases, there was a span of 8 bases. This sequence originates from a man younger than 40 who received the YFV17D yellow fever vaccine. The genes are TRBV4-1 and TRBJ2-5; D not resolved. The sample consisted of PBMCs, taken on the day of the yellow fever booster vaccination. The CDR3 nucleotides read TGCGCCAGCAGCCAAGAGGGCCGCAAGACCCAGTACTTC. It yields the protein CASSQEGRKTQYF.